The subject of this entry is one TCR beta chain. Its antigen is currently unknown. This sample is drawn from a study of OX40 agonist ivuxolimab in advanced cancers. Points from the study as a whole: Averaged across samples, CD8+ T cells carried more expanded clones than CD4+ did.

The germline V and J ends were trimmed by 3 bases and 10 bases, with 9 bases remaining between them. In germline, CDR1 is KGHSH, CDR2 LQKENI. The length of the CDR3 is 11 residues. Patients with autoimmune history or systemic immunosuppression were excluded. The repertoire was sequenced with immunoSEQ multiplex PCR; TCRdb's copy has only in-frame clones and lacks some. This sample has about 36,000 clones, with just under 75% found just once. The origin of this receptor is an adult with an advanced solid tumor such as melanoma, head and neck, liver or kidney cancer. This chain connects TRBV18 to TRBJ1-2; D call uncertain. Material: CD4+ or CD8+ T cells sorted from blood, obtained in a trial of the OX40 agonist ivuxolimab. This chain's CDR3 is CASSPSGYYTF. The CDR3, as DNA: TGTGCCAGCTCACCCTCCGGGTACTACACCTTC.